The next 16 T cell receptor beta chains were all read from a single sample in a study of T-cell memory formation after mild COVID-19. MiXCR, run by TCRdb on the 5' RACE reads, gives a single entry per CDR3 protein. Of about 240,000 distinct CDR3 sequences listed, approximately 9% are singletons. The sample taken for sequencing was PBMCs or a T cell subset sorted from them (not recorded which). The receptors stem from a man aged 18 to 30 who had mild COVID-19 (a few samples of this study predate the infection). Cell type and time point are not known.

This clonotype was picked up many times. The chain carries TRBV5-1 and TRBJ2-2; D call uncertain. V was clipped by 2 bases and J by 0 bases, with 17 bases between them. The CDR3 has 18 residues. The germline gives CDR1 SGHRS, CDR2 YFSETQ. The CDR3 nucleotides read TGCGCCAGCAGCTTTCGATACATAGGACCGACGAACACCGGGGAGCTGTTTTTT. Protein: CASSFRYIGPTNTGELFF.

This clonotype occurred a few times. This chain connects TRBV3-1 to TRBJ2-5, with TRBD2 matching 11 bases. CDR1 is LGHDT and CDR2 is YNNKEL in the germline V gene (reference sequence). The CDR3 runs 16 residues. The ends lost 5 bases at V and 3 bases at J; junction bases unmatched: 8. The CDR3 region is CASSAALAGGKETQYF. CDR3 bases: TGTGCCAGCAGCGCCGCTTTAGCGGGGGGGAAAGAGACCCAGTACTTC.

This clonotype was seen only a few times. The rearrangement links TRBV7-2 to TRBJ2-2; tentative D call: TRBD1 (5 bases). CDR1 and CDR2 from the germline V gene are SGHTA and FQGNSA. The CDR3 length is 15 residues. V was trimmed by 5 bases and J by 4 bases, leaving 14 bases between them. DNA of the CDR3: TGTGCCAGCAGCGTCCGCCAGGGCGTCACCGGGGAGCTGTTTTTT. Its translation: CASSVRQGVTGELFF.

The chain carries TRBV11-2 and TRBJ1-2; tentatively, D is TRBD1 (6 bases). The V gene's germline CDR1 is SGHAT and CDR2 FQNNGV. This CDR3 has 15 amino acids. With 5 bases removed from V and 6 bases from J, the gap between germline ends came to 19 bases. This chain's CDR3 is CASSPLGQRGHGYTF. In nucleotides, the CDR3 is TGTGCCAGCAGCCCGCTCGGACAGAGGGGCCATGGCTACACCTTC.

V gene TRBV13 combines with J gene TRBJ2-3; D is perhaps TRBD1 (5 bases). V was pared by 4 bases and J by 2 bases, with 7 bases between. CDR1 and CDR2 (germline): PRHDT, FYEKMQ (reference sequence). The CDR3 is 13 amino acids. For the CDR3, the DNA is TGTGCCAGCAGCTCGACAGCCACAGATACGCAGTATTTT. Encoded protein: CASSSTATDTQYF.

This clonotype appeared many times. The V and J genes are TRBV3-1 and TRBJ1-5; D remains unclear. CDR1 and CDR2 (germline): LGHDT, YNNKEL (reference sequence). V lost 0 bases and J 4 bases, leaving 4 bases between the germline ends. The CDR3 runs 13 residues. DNA of the CDR3: TGTGCCAGCAGCCAAGATTTGAATCAGCCCCAGCATTTT. It specifies CASSQDLNQPQHF.

The genes are TRBV5-1 and TRBJ1-6; D uncertain. Trimming shortened V by 2 bases and J by 7 bases, and 7 bases separated the two germline ends. This CDR3 region has 13 residues. The germline gives CDR1 SGHRS, CDR2 YFSETQ. The CDR3 protein is CASSFGVNSPLHF. CDR3 DNA sequence: TGCGCCAGCAGCTTCGGGGTCAATTCACCCCTCCACTTT.

This clonotype was counted ten times or more. The chain couples TRBV5-1 to TRBJ2-1; 9 nucleotides match TRBD2. The junction had 2 bases not matched to a gene; V was cut back by 2 bases and J by 5 bases. The V gene's germline CDR1 is SGHRS and CDR2 YFSETQ. The length of the CDR3 is 14 residues. The CDR3 DNA follows: TGCGCCAGCAGCTTCTTAGCGGGAGACAATGAGCAGTTCTTC. Translating gives CASSFLAGDNEQFF.

This clonotype has a count of ten or more. This chain connects TRBV5-5 to TRBJ2-5; D not resolved. V shed 5 bases and J shed 0 bases, with 11 bases lying between them. The germline V gene encodes CDR1 SGHKS and CDR2 YYEKEE (reference sequence). The CDR3 is 14 residues long. In nucleotides, the CDR3 is TGTGCCAGCAGGAACCTGTTAAACCAAGAGACCCAGTACTTC. The encoded protein is CASRNLLNQETQYF.

This clonotype was seen a few times. This chain joins TRBV11-2 and TRBJ2-3; D is uncertain. Germline V gene sequence: CDR1 SGHAT, CDR2 FQNNGV. This CDR3 contains 13 residues. Between the trimmed V and J ends, which lost 5 bases and 4 bases, there was a span of 10 bases. CDR3 amino acids: CASSRSPPDTQYF. DNA for the CDR3: TGTGCCAGCAGCCGTTCGCCGCCAGATACGCAGTATTTT.

V and J are TRBV7-8 and TRBJ2-5, with unresolved D. Trimming shortened V by 2 bases and J by 2 bases, and 6 bases separated the two germline ends. Germline CDR1 SGHVS, CDR2 FQNEAQ. The CDR3 has 13 residues. CDR3 protein: CASSLYQQETQYF. The CDR3 DNA follows: TGTGCCAGCAGCTTATACCAGCAAGAGACCCAGTACTTC. The full variable domain, completed using reference TRBV7-8 and TRBJ2-5, is GAGVSQSPRYKVAKRGQDVALRCDPISGHVSLFWYQQALGQGPEFLTYFQNEAQLDKSGLPSDRFFAERPEGSVSTLKIQRTQQEDSAVYLCASSLYQQETQYFGPGTRLLVL.

J is TRBJ1-1 and V is TRBV4-1; no reliable D call. The germline V gene encodes CDR1 MGHRA and CDR2 YSYEKL. Trimming removed 2 bases at V and 1 base at J, with 8 bases between. The CDR3 totals 14 residues. The CDR3 DNA is TGCGCCAGCAGCCAACCGAGAGAGAACACTGAAGCTTTCTTT. Amino acid sequence: CASSQPRENTEAFF.

With respect to this clonotype: At one end the junction does not follow the germline gene, possibly because of a read error. This sequence joins TRBV7-6 and TRBJ2-2; 8 bases are shared with TRBD1. Germline V lookup: CDR1 SGHVS, CDR2 FNYEAQ. The CDR3 is made up of 16 amino acids. CDR3 residues: CASTPQDRVVTGELIF. CDR3 DNA sequence: TGTGCCAGCACCCCTCAGGACAGGGTTGTGACCGGGGAGCTGATTTTT.

The chain is built from TRBV24-1 and TRBJ2-1; 11 bases are a match to TRBD2. The CDR3 loop spans 16 amino acids. J lost 6 bases, V lost 3 bases, and 6 bases had no gene match. Per germline, CDR1 KGHDR and CDR2 SFDVKD. CDR3 amino acids: CATSDVSGGAFNEQFF. The CDR3, as DNA: TGTGCCACCAGTGATGTTAGCGGGGGGGCCTTCAATGAGCAGTTCTTC.

The V gene is TRBV5-1, the J gene TRBJ1-1, with a tentative D call TRBD1 (6 bases). CDR3 length: 14 amino acids. CDR1 is SGHRS and CDR2 is YFSETQ in the germline V gene. Trimming removed 0 bases from V and 4 bases from J, with 10 bases in between. CDR3 sequence reads: CASSLAEGGTEAFF. The CDR3 DNA sequence: TGCGCCAGCAGCTTGGCAGAGGGGGGCACTGAAGCTTTCTTT.

The table lists this clonotype with a few counts. The chain is built from TRBV18 and TRBJ2-2; 8 bases agree with TRBD1. The J segment lost 6 bases and the V segment lost 3 bases, leaving 3 bases of the junction unmatched. This CDR3 is 14 amino acids long. CDR1 and CDR2 from the germline V gene are KGHSH and LQKENI. The CDR3 sequence: CASSPMTGAGELFF. DNA of the CDR3: TGTGCCAGCTCACCTATGACAGGGGCCGGGGAGCTGTTTTTT. The full variable domain, its missing parts supplied by reference TRBV18 and TRBJ2-2, is NAGVMQNPRHLVRRRGQEARLRCSPMKGHSHVYWYRQLPEEGLKFMVYLQKENIIDESGMPKERFSAEFPKEGPSILRIQQVVRGDSAAYFCASSPMTGAGELFFGEGSRLTVL.